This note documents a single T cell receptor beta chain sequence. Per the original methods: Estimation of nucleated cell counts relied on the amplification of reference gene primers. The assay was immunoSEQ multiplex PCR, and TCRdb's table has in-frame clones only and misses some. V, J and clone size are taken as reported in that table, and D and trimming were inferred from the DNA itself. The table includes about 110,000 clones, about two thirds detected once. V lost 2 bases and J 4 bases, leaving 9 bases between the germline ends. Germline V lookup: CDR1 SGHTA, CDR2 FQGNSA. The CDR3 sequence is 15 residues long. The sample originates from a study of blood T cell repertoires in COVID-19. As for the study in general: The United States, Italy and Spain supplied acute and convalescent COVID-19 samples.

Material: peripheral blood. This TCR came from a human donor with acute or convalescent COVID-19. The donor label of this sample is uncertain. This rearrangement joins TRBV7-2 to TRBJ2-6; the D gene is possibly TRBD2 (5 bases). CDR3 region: CASSLSGTGANVLTF. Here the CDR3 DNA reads TGTGCCAGCAGCTTATCGGGAACCGGGGCCAACGTCCTGACTTTC. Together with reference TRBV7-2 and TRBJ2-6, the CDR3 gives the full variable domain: GAGVSQSPSNKVTEKGKDVELRCDPISGHTALYWYRQSLGQGLEFLIYFQGNSAPDKSGLPSDRFSAERTGGSVSTLTIQRTQQEDSAVYLCASSLSGTGANVLTFGAGSRLTVL.